This T cell receptor beta chain was profiled in a study of beta chain features in type 1 diabetes. Of the isolated RNA, all was reverse transcribed, and so the sequenced material was expressed TCRB transcripts. This table comes from immunoSEQ multiplex PCR, and its TCRdb copy is limited to in-frame clones, with some not included. The top ten hold around 0.065% of the sample, which has 450,000 to 550,000 clones, around 30% seen once. On this clone: Its antigen remains unknown.

Overall study findings and caveats: Compared to healthy donors, patients appeared to have naive, central memory and Treg TCRB repertoires that were more alike. PCR may have favored shorter templates equally in patients and controls.

Germline V CDR1 and CDR2: GTSNPN, SVGIG (reference sequence). V dropped 0 bases and J dropped 2 bases, with 4 bases sitting between them. The CDR3 runs to 12 residues. The rearrangement joins TRBV30 to TRBJ1-2; unclear D gene. The specimen sequenced was naive CD4+ T cells from blood. This TCR was recovered from a man younger than 35 in good health. This CDR3 reads CAWSVRNYGYTF. The CDR3 DNA sequence: TGTGCCTGGAGTGTACGCAACTATGGCTACACCTTC.